Each of the 21 T cell receptor beta chains below was sequenced from the same sample in a study of naive and memory T cell subsets. Study-wide points: Possibly reflecting memory cells re-expressing CD45RA, a few larger clonotypes occurred in naive repertoires, especially CD8.

These TCRs' antigens remain unknown. Both TRBC1 and TRBC2 were covered by a beta constant-region primer of two equimolar oligonucleotides. Nested alpha and beta constant-region primers with the SP2 primer drove four PCR rounds on ligated cDNA. TCRdb re-derived calls from the UMI-ligation and nested PCR reads in MiXCR, one entry per CDR3 protein. This table has under 150,000 distinct CDR3 sequences, approximately 21% appearing once. The specimen sequenced was naive CD8+ T cells from blood. The receptors stem from a human donor in good health.

This clonotype has a handful of counts. The chain is built from TRBV6-2 or TRBV6-3 and TRBJ2-5, with 10 bases lining up with TRBD1. V was clipped by 2 bases and J by 4 bases; unmatched bases: 1. The CDR3 has 14 amino acids. CDR1 is MNHEY, CDR2 SVGEGT, per germline. The CDR3 spells CASSYGTGVETQYF. The CDR3 region has the DNA TGTGCCAGCAGTTACGGGACAGGGGTAGAGACCCAGTACTTC.

This clonotype came up a few times. The chain couples TRBV14 to TRBJ2-7; 9 positions agree with TRBD1. The CDR3 contains 15 residues. Germline V lookup: CDR1 SGHDN, CDR2 FVKESK. With V trimmed by 5 bases and J by 6 bases, 11 bases remained unmatched. CDR3 region: CASSARTGATGEQYF. The CDR3 DNA follows: TGTGCCAGCAGCGCCCGGACAGGGGCAACAGGCGAGCAGTACTTC.

J is TRBJ1-1 and V is TRBV7-6; D gene uncertain. The ends were cut back, 5 bases at V and 6 bases at J, with 16 bases in the middle. Germline assignment: CDR1 SGHVS and CDR2 FNYEAQ. The CDR3 spans 14 residues. In nucleotides, the CDR3 is TGTGCCAGCAGCGCGACACCCCGTGGCCCTGAAGCTTTCTTT. As protein: CASSATPRGPEAFF. The variable domain in full, with the rest retrieved from reference TRBV7-6 and TRBJ1-1, is GAGVSQSPRYKVTKRGQDVALRCDPISGHVSLYWYRQALGQGPEFLTYFNYEAQQDKSGLPNDRFSAERPEGSISTLTIQRTEQRDSAMYRCASSATPRGPEAFFGQGTRLTVV.

This clonotype was seen only a few times. The gene calls are TRBV27 and TRBJ2-7, with 8 bases lining up with TRBD1. The CDR3 has 15 amino acids. Germline V gene lookup returns CDR1 MNHEY and CDR2 SMNVEV (reference sequence). J lost 3 bases, V lost 3 bases, and 7 bases had no gene match. The CDR3: CASSFGTGKYYEQYF. The CDR3 region has the DNA TGTGCCAGCAGTTTCGGGACAGGAAAATACTACGAGCAGTACTTC.

This chain connects TRBV20-1 to TRBJ2-2, with no clear D. Per the germline V gene, CDR1 is DFQATT and CDR2 is SNEGSKA (reference sequence). Trimming shortened V by 0 bases and J by 3 bases, and 14 bases separated the two germline ends. CDR3 size: 16 residues. CDR3 sequence: CSARDFYLLDTGELFF. The DNA of the CDR3 is TGCAGTGCTAGAGATTTTTACCTCCTTGACACCGGGGAGCTGTTTTTT.

This clonotype was picked up a small number of times. V is TRBV9 and J is TRBJ1-6; D uncertain. V lost 0 bases and J lost 0, with 10 bases in between. CDR3 length equals 17 residues. Germline-derived CDR1 and CDR2 are SGDLS and YYNGEE. The CDR3 bases are TGTGCCAGCAGCGTAGGCCAGGAGAGCTCCTATAATTCACCCCTCCACTTT. Translated, it gives CASSVGQESSYNSPLHF.

In DNA form, the CDR3 reads TGTGCCAGCAGTTTATCCGGACAGGGCGACGGGGAGCTGTTTTTT. This codes for CASSLSGQGDGELFF. The chain joins TRBV28 to TRBJ2-2, with 8 bases fitting TRBD1. Germline V gives CDR1 MDHEN, CDR2 SYDVKM. CDR3 length equals 15 residues. V was pared by 1 base and J by 7 bases, with 5 bases of the junction left unmatched. Looking up the rest from reference TRBV28 and TRBJ2-2 gives the full variable domain: DVKVTQSSRYLVKRTGEKVFLECVQDMDHENMFWYRQDPGLGLRLIYFSYDVKMKEKGDIPEGYSVSREKKERFSLILESASTNQTSMYLCASSLSGQGDGELFFGEGSRLTVL.

The J gene is TRBJ2-1, the V gene TRBV29-1; perhaps TRBD2 as D (6 bases). This CDR3 is built from 14 residues. Trimming shortened V by 4 bases and J by 0 bases, and 10 bases separated the two germline ends. Per germline, CDR1 SQVTM and CDR2 ANQGSEA. The CDR3 DNA reads as TGCAGCGTTGTCCGGGAGTCCTCCTACAATGAGCAGTTCTTC. As protein: CSVVRESSYNEQFF.

This clonotype was detected a few times. J is TRBJ1-1 and V is TRBV27, with TRBD1 matching over 10 bases. Germline CDR1 and CDR2: MNHEY and SMNVEV (reference sequence). J gave up 5 bases and V 7 bases, and 7 bases lay outside the gene matches. The CDR3 is made up of 14 amino acids. CDR3 DNA sequence: TGTGCCAGCACCCTCGGACAGGGGGTGACTGAAGCTTTCTTT. Translation gives CASTLGQGVTEAFF.

This clonotype was detected a few times. This sequence joins TRBV6-5 and TRBJ2-7; TRBD2 agrees at 8 bases. Germline trimming cut 0 bases from V and 3 bases from J; bases unmatched to any gene: 4. Looked up from germline, CDR1 is MNHEY and CDR2 is SVGAGI. The CDR3 consists of 15 residues. The CDR3 DNA is TGTGCCAGCAGTTACTCTGCTAGCGGGTACTACGAGCAGTACTTC. It yields the protein CASSYSASGYYEQYF.

The chain uses TRBV20-1 and TRBJ2-1; 12 bases are a match to TRBD2. CDR1 DFQATT and CDR2 SNEGSKA come from the germline V gene (reference sequence). The CDR3 spans 15 residues. V was clipped by 6 bases and J by 2 bases; unmatched bases: 5. The CDR3 nucleotides are TGCAGTGCGTCTAGCGGGAGGGATACCTACAATGAGCAGTTCTTC. It translates to CSASSGRDTYNEQFF.

The chain employs TRBV28 and TRBJ1-5; TRBD1 aligns across 7 bases. Germline V lookup: CDR1 MDHEN, CDR2 SYDVKM. Trimming removed 2 bases from V and 4 bases from J; junction bases left unmatched: 5. The CDR3 extends over 15 amino acids. In nucleotides, the CDR3 is TGTGCCAGCAGTTTAAGTCAGGGGGGAAATCAGCCCCAGCATTTT. Its translation: CASSLSQGGNQPQHF.

This chain uses TRBV24-1 with TRBJ2-2; D is uncertain. Germline lookup yields CDR1 KGHDR and CDR2 SFDVKD. The CDR3 sequence is 15 residues long. Trimming stripped 0 bases from V and 3 bases from J, with 7 bases between. The CDR3 region is CATSDLRQHTGELFF. In nucleotides, the CDR3 is TGTGCCACCAGTGATTTGCGGCAGCACACCGGGGAGCTGTTTTTT.

J is TRBJ1-1 and V is TRBV5-6; D not resolved. The CDR3 runs 14 residues. Germline CDR1 is SGHDT and CDR2 is YYEEEE. Trimming pared 2 bases from V and 7 bases from J, leaving 15 bases between. The CDR3, as DNA: TGTGCCAGCAGCTTTCGTGGGTACCCGCTTGAAGCTTTCTTT. Translation: CASSFRGYPLEAFF.

The rearrangement uses TRBV5-1 and TRBJ2-7; no reliable D call. Trimming shortened V by 1 base and J by 2 bases, and 10 bases separated the two germline ends. The CDR3 is 14 amino acids. Germline V lookup: CDR1 SGHRS, CDR2 YFSETQ. The CDR3 DNA follows: TGCGCCAGCAGCTTGCGTACGGACGCCTACGAGCAGTACTTC. It translates to CASSLRTDAYEQYF.

CDR3: CATFPGGDTYEQYF. The DNA for the CDR3 is TGTGCCACCTTCCCGGGCGGGGACACCTACGAGCAGTACTTC. This chain uses TRBV6-6 with TRBJ2-7, with D perhaps given as TRBD1 or TRBD2 (6 bases each). Germline V gene sequence: CDR1 MNHNY, CDR2 SVGAGI (reference sequence). The CDR3 consists of 14 residues. Trimming shortened V by 10 bases and J by 2 bases, and 18 bases separated the two germline ends.

The V call is TRBV2, the J call TRBJ2-6; the D is unclear. This CDR3 has 16 amino acids. V lost 10 bases and J 0 bases, leaving 16 bases between the germline ends. Per germline, CDR1 SNHLY and CDR2 FYNNEI. The CDR3 reads CATPWPSPSGANVLTF. CDR3 bases: TGTGCCACCCCCTGGCCCAGCCCCTCTGGGGCCAACGTCCTGACTTTC.

The chain is built from TRBV2 and TRBJ2-1, with D unclear. The CDR3 totals 12 residues. Looked up from germline, CDR1 is SNHLY and CDR2 is FYNNEI. CDR3 region: CVLVISYNEQFF. CDR3 coding DNA: TGTGTCTTGGTAATCTCCTACAATGAGCAGTTCTTC.

The rearrangement joins TRBV4-1 to TRBJ2-1; D not resolved. The CDR3 runs to 13 residues. The germline V gene has CDR1 MGHRA and CDR2 YSYEKL. Trimming left V 1 base short and J 12 bases short, with 13 bases between. CDR3 in amino acids: CASSQVPPIGQFF. Here the CDR3 DNA reads TGCGCCAGCAGCCAAGTTCCCCCGATCGGGCAGTTCTTC.

The chain couples TRBV19 to TRBJ2-1; no clear D gene. The CDR3 consists of 16 residues. Trimming pared 1 base from V and 0 bases from J, leaving 10 bases between. Germline V CDR1 and CDR2: LNHDA, SQIVND (reference sequence). The CDR3 nucleotides read TGTGCCAGTAGTATAGGGGCCGGAAGCTCCTACAATGAGCAGTTCTTC. This codes for CASSIGAGSSYNEQFF.

This clonotype was seen a few times. The genes are TRBV18 and TRBJ2-7; 11 positions agree with TRBD2. V dropped 4 bases and J dropped 2; count of bases not matched to a gene: 10. CDR1 and CDR2 from the germline V gene are KGHSH and LQKENI. This CDR3 is 17 amino acids long. The CDR3 is CASSRQTSGKPAYEQYF. The DNA of the CDR3 is TGTGCCAGCTCACGACAGACTAGCGGGAAACCAGCCTACGAGCAGTACTTC.